This T cell receptor (beta chain) was identified during a study of blood T cell repertoires in COVID-19. Whole-study context: In each case, the material was cDNA or gDNA derived from T cells, B-cell-depleted T cells, or PBMCs.

This CDR3 region has 16 residues. Germline-derived CDR1 and CDR2 are SGHVS and FNYEAQ. V dropped 3 bases and J dropped 3; count of bases not matched to a gene: 7. Sequenced by immunoSEQ multiplex PCR; TCRdb stores in-frame clones only, minus some. Found here are about 140,000 clones, about 75% of them singletons; the top ten hold around 3.2%. Participant age was roughly 18 to 89 years, and participants resided in around 24 US areas. Participant-given clinical history determined each cohort assignment. Sequenced: PBMCs or T cells enriched from blood (not recorded which). J is TRBJ2-3 and V is TRBV7-6, with 9 bases that match TRBD2. The sequence derives from a woman aged 45-60 years who had recovered from COVID-19. The CDR3 here is CASSFQRGRATDTQYF. DNA for the CDR3: TGTGCCAGCAGCTTTCAACGCGGGAGGGCTACAGATACGCAGTATTTT.